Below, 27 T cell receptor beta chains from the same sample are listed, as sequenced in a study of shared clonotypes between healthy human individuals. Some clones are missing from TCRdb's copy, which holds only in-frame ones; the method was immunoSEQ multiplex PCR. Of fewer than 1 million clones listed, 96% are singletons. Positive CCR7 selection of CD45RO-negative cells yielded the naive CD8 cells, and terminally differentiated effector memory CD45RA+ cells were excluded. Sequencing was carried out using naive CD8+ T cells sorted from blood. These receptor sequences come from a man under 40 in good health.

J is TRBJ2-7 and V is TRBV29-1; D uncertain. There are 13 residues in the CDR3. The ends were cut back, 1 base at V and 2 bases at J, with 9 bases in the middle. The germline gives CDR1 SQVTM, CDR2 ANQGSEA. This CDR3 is CSVEVERPYEQYF. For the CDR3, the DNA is TGCAGCGTTGAAGTCGAGAGACCCTACGAGCAGTACTTC.

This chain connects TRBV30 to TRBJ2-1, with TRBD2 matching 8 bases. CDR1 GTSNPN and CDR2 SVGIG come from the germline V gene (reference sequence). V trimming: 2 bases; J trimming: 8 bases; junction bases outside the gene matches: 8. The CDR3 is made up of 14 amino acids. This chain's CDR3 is CAWSLGLASHEQFF. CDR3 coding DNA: TGTGCCTGGAGTCTTGGACTAGCCTCCCATGAGCAGTTCTTC.

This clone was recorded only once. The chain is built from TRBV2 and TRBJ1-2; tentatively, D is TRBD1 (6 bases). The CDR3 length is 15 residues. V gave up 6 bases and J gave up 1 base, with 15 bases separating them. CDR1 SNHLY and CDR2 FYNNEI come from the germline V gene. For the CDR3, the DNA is TGTGCCAGCAGGCCCGGACAGATCCGTAACTATGGCTACACCTTC. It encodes CASRPGQIRNYGYTF.

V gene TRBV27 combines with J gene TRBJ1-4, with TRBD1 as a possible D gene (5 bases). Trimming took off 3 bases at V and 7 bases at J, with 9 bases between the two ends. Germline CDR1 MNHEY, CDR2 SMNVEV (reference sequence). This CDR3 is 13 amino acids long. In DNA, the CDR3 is TGTGCCAGCAGTTTCGGTCAGGGTGAAAAACTGTTTTTT. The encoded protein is CASSFGQGEKLFF.

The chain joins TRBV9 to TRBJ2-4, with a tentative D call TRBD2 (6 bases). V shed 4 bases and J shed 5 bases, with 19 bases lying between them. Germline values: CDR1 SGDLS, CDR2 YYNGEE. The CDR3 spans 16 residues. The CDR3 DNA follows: TGTGCCAGCAGCCCCATGCGGGAAGGGTATCAAAACATTCAGTACTTC. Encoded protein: CASSPMREGYQNIQYF.

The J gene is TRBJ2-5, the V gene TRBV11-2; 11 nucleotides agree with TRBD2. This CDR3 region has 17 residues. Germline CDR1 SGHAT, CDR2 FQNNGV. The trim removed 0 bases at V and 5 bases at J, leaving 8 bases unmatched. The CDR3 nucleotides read TGTGCCAGCAGCTTAGATTTGCAACTAGCGGGAGAGGAGACCCAGTACTTC. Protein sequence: CASSLDLQLAGEETQYF. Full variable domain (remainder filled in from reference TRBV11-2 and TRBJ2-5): EAGVAQSPRYKIIEKRQSVAFWCNPISGHATLYWYQQILGQGPKLLIQFQNNGVVDDSQLPKDRFSAERLKGVDSTLKIQPAKLEDSAVYLCASSLDLQLAGEETQYFGPGTRLLVL.

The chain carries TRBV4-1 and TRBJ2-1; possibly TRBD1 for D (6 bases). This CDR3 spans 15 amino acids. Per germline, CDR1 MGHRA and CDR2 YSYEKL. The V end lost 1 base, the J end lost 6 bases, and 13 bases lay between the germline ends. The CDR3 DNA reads TGCGCCAGCAGCCAAGCCGGGGTGGGGGCCAATGAGCAGTTCTTC. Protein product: CASSQAGVGANEQFF.

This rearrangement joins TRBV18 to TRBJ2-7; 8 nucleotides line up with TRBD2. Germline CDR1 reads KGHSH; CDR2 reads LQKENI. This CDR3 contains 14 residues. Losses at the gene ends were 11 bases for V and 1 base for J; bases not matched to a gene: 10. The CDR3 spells CALQSGSRSYEQYF. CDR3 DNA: TGTGCCCTCCAAAGCGGGAGCCGTTCCTACGAGCAGTACTTC.

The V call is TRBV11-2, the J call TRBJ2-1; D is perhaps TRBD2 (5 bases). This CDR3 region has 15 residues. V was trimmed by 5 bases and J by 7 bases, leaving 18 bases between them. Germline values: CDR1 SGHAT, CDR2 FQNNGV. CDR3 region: CASSPVPGRGNEQFF. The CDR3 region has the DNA TGTGCCAGCAGCCCGGTGCCGGGAAGAGGTAATGAGCAGTTCTTC.

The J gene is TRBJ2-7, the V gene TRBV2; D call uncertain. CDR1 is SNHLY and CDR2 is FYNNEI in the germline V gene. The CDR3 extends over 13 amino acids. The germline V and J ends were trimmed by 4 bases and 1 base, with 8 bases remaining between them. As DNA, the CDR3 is TGTGCCAGCAGTGTGGCAGATTCCTACGAGCAGTACTTC. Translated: CASSVADSYEQYF.

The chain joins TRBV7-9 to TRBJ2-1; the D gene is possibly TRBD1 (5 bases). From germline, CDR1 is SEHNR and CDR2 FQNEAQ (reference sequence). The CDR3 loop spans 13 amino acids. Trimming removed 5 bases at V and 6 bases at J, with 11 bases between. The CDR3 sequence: CASSPGQSNEQFF. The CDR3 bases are TGTGCCAGCAGCCCCGGACAAAGCAATGAGCAGTTCTTC.

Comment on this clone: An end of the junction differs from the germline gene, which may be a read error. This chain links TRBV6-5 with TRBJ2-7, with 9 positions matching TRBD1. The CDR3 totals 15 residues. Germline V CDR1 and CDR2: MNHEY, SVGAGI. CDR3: CASSYLQGASFEQYF. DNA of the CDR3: TGTGCCAGCAGTTACCTACAGGGGGCTTCCTTCGAGCAGTACTTC.

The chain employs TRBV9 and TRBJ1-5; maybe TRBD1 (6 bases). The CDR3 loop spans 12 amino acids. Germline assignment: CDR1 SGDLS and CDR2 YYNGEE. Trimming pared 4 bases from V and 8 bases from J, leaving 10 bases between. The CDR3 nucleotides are TGTGCCAGCAGCTCTTCAGGGGAGCCCCAGCATTTT. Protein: CASSSSGEPQHF.

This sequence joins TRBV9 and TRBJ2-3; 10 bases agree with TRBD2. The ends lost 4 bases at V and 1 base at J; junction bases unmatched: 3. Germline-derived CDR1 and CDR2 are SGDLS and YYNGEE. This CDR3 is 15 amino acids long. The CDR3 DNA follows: TGTGCCAGCAGCCTTAGCGGGAGGCGCACAGATACGCAGTATTTT. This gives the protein CASSLSGRRTDTQYF.

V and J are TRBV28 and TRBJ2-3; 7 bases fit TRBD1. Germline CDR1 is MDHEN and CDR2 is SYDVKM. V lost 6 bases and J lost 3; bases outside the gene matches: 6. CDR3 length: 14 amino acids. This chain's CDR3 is CASSRDSPTDTQYF. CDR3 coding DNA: TGTGCCAGCAGCCGGGACAGTCCTACAGATACGCAGTATTTT.

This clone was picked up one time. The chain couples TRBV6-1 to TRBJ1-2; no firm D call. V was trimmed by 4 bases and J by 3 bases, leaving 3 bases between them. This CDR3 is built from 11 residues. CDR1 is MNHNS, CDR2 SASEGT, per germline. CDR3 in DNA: TGTGCCAGCAGTGCTCACTATGGCTACACCTTC. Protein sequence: CASSAHYGYTF.

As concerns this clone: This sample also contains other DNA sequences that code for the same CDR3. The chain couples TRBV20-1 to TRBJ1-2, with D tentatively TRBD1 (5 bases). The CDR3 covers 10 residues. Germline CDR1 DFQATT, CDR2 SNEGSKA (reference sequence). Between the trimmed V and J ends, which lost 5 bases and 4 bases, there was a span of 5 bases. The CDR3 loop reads CSADSYGYTF. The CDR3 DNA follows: TGCAGTGCTGACAGCTATGGCTACACCTTC.

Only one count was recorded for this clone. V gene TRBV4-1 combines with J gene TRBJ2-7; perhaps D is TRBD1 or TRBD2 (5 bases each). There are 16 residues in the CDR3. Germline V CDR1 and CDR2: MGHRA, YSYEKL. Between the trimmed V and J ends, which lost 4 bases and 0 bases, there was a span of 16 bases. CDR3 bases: TGCGCCAGCAGCCTAACCCGGGACGCATTCTCCTACGAGCAGTACTTC. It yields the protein CASSLTRDAFSYEQYF.

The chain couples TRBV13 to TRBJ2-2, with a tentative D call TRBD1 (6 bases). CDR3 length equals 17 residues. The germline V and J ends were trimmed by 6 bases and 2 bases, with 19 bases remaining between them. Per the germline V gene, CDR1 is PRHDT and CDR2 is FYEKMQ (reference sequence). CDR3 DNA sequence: TGTGCCAGCAGAGACTCTTCCGGGACATCAAACACCGGGGAGCTGTTTTTT. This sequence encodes CASRDSSGTSNTGELFF.

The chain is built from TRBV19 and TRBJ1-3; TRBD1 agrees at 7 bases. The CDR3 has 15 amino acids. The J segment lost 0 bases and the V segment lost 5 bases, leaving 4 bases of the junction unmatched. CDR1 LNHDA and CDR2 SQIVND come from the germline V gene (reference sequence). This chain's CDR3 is CASSETGASGNTIYF. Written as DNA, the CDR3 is TGTGCCAGTAGTGAAACAGGGGCCTCTGGAAACACCATATATTTT.

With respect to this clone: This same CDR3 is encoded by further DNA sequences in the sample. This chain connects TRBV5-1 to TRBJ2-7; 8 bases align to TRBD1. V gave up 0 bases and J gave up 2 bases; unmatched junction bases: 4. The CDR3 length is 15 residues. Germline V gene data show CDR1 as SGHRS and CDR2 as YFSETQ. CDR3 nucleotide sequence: TGCGCCAGCAGCTTGGATAGGGACAGGACCTACGAGCAGTACTTC. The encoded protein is CASSLDRDRTYEQYF.

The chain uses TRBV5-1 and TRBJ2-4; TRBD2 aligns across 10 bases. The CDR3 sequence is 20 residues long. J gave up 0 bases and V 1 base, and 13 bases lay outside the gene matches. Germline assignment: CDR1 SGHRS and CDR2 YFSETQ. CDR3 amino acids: CASSLTSGNPFYLAKNIQYF. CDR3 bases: TGCGCCAGCAGCTTGACTAGCGGGAACCCCTTTTATCTAGCCAAAAACATTCAGTACTTC. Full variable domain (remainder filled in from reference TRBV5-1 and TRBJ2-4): KAGVTQTPRYLIKTRGQQVTLSCSPISGHRSVSWYQQTPGQGLQFLFEYFSETQRNKGNFPGRFSGRQFSNSRSEMNVSTLELGDSALYLCASSLTSGNPFYLAKNIQYFGAGTRLSVL.

This CDR3 is CASSLQRQGLVYQPQHF. In DNA, the CDR3 is TGTGCCAGCAGCTTGCAAAGACAGGGCTTGGTCTATCAGCCCCAGCATTTT. V usage is TRBV5-6 and J usage is TRBJ1-5; 7 nucleotides agree with TRBD1. The V gene's germline CDR1 is SGHDT and CDR2 YYEEEE. Trimming removed 1 base from V and 5 bases from J; junction bases left unmatched: 12. The CDR3 totals 17 residues. Looking up the rest from reference TRBV5-6 and TRBJ1-5 gives the full variable domain: DAGVTQSPTHLIKTRGQQVTLRCSPKSGHDTVSWYQQALGQGPQFIFQYYEEEERQRGNFPDRFSGHQFPNYSSELNVNALLLGDSALYLCASSLQRQGLVYQPQHFGDGTRLSIL.

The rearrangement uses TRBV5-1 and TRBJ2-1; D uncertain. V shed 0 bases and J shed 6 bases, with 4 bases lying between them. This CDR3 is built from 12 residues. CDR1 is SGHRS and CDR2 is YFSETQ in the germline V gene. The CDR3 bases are TGCGCCAGCAGCTTGGACTTCAATGAGCAGTTCTTC. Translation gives CASSLDFNEQFF.

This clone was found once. The CDR3 reads CSVPGISPYEQYF. As DNA, the CDR3 is TGCAGCGTGCCCGGGATCTCCCCCTACGAGCAGTACTTC. The gene calls are TRBV29-1 and TRBJ2-7, with D perhaps matching TRBD2 (5 bases). The CDR3 sequence is 13 residues long. V was trimmed by 6 bases and J by 2 bases, leaving 14 bases between them. Germline V gene data show CDR1 as SQVTM and CDR2 as ANQGSEA.

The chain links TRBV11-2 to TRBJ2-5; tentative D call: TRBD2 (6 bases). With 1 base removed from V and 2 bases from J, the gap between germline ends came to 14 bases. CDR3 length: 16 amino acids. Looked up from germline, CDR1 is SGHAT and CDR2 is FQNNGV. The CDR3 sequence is CASSLAAGRIQETQYF. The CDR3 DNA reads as TGTGCCAGCAGCTTAGCCGCGGGGCGAATACAAGAGACCCAGTACTTC.

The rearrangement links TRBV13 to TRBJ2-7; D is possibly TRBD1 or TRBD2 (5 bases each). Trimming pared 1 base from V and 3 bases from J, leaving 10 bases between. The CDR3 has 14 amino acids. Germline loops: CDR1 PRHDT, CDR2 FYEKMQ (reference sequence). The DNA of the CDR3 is TGTGCCAGCAGCTTAGTGGGGGAGTACTACGAGCAGTACTTC. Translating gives CASSLVGEYYEQYF.